These 21 T cell receptor beta chains came from one sample sequenced in a study of Ad26.COV2.S vaccination and SARS-CoV-2 variants. Sequenced by immunoSEQ multiplex PCR; TCRdb stores in-frame clones only, minus some. Of over 450,000 clones in the sample, 80% to 90% were seen once. Treatment specified: approximately 18 received Ad26.COV2.S at low or high dose, single or two shots; about 5 received placebo; per-sample allocation not given. Following the first vaccine or placebo injection, samples were taken on day 63. The material sequenced was peripheral blood, taken in a trial of Ad26.COV2.S vaccine versus placebo. The origin of the receptors is a person between 18 and 60 years old who received the Ad26.COV2.S COVID-19 vaccine or a placebo.

This clone has only a few counts. This chain connects TRBV7-9 to TRBJ1-1, with a tentative D call TRBD1 (5 bases). Germline CDR1 is SEHNR and CDR2 is FQNEAQ (reference sequence). This CDR3 is 14 amino acids long. V was cut by 2 bases and J by 3 bases, with 10 bases left in between. CDR3: CASSLRAGDTEAFF. The CDR3 coding sequence is TGTGCCAGCAGCTTAAGGGCGGGGGACACTGAAGCTTTCTTT.

In regard to this clone: Other DNA sequences in this specimen translate into the identical CDR3. CDR3 loop: CASSPGIDNEQFF. CDR3 sequence (DNA): TGTGCCAGCTCACCAGGCATCGACAATGAGCAGTTCTTC. The rearrangement links TRBV18 to TRBJ2-1, with D unresolved. Germline CDR1 KGHSH, CDR2 LQKENI. V gave up 2 bases and J gave up 5 bases, with 7 bases separating them. The CDR3 consists of 13 residues. The full variable domain, its missing parts supplied by reference TRBV18 and TRBJ2-1, is NAGVMQNPRHLVRRRGQEARLRCSPMKGHSHVYWYRQLPEEGLKFMVYLQKENIIDESGMPKERFSAEFPKEGPSILRIQQVVRGDSAAYFCASSPGIDNEQFFGPGTRLTVL.

The chain employs TRBV28 and TRBJ1-2; D not resolved. Germline CDR1 and CDR2: MDHEN and SYDVKM. This CDR3 has 14 residues. The ends were cut back, 5 bases at V and 7 bases at J, with 17 bases in the middle. CDR3 nucleotides: TGTGCCAGCAGTACCCAGACGGACCACGGTGGCTACACCTTC. The encoded protein is CASSTQTDHGGYTF.

The rearrangement joins TRBV6-2 or TRBV6-3 to TRBJ2-7; unclear D gene. V was clipped by 6 bases and J by 13 bases, with 19 bases between them. The CDR3 runs 12 residues. From germline, CDR1 is MNHEY and CDR2 SVGEGT. The CDR3 DNA follows: TGTGCCAGCAGACCTACCGGGTCCCGTGACTACTTC. Translation gives CASRPTGSRDYF.

The rearrangement links TRBV6-5 to TRBJ1-1; 8 bases fit TRBD1. V gave up 6 bases and J gave up 5 bases; unmatched junction bases: 8. Germline CDR1 is MNHEY and CDR2 is SVGAGI. This CDR3 comprises 14 residues. The CDR3 sequence: CASRRGGQATEAFF. DNA for the CDR3: TGTGCCAGCAGGCGGGGGGGACAGGCAACTGAAGCTTTCTTT.

This chain uses TRBV29-1 with TRBJ2-1; D possibly corresponds to TRBD2 (5 bases). V lost 6 bases and J 9 bases, leaving 9 bases between the germline ends. From germline, CDR1 is SQVTM and CDR2 ANQGSEA. The CDR3 has 10 amino acids. CDR3 in DNA: TGCAGCGTGACCGAGGGTGAGCAGTTCTTC. Amino acids: CSVTEGEQFF.

V and J are TRBV30 and TRBJ2-7, with TRBD1 matching 9 bases. The germline V gene has CDR1 GTSNPN and CDR2 SVGIG (reference sequence). The trim removed 0 bases at V and 3 bases at J, leaving 6 bases unmatched. This CDR3 has 15 residues. CDR3 residues: CAWSVQTGGGYEQYF. As DNA, the CDR3 is TGTGCCTGGAGTGTACAGACAGGGGGTGGCTACGAGCAGTACTTC. The full variable domain, with the rest looked up from reference TRBV30 and TRBJ2-7, is SQTIHQWPATLVQPVGSPLSLECTVEGTSNPNLYWYRQAAGRGLQLLFYSVGIGQISSEVPQNLSASRPQDRQFILSSKKLLLSDSGFYLCAWSVQTGGGYEQYFGPGTRLTVT.

This clone was seen only a few times. This chain joins TRBV9 and TRBJ2-7; 8 positions match TRBD2. V dropped 0 bases and J dropped 3; count of bases not matched to a gene: 2. There are 14 residues in the CDR3. Germline CDR1 SGDLS, CDR2 YYNGEE. This CDR3 is CASSVGAGVYEQYF. CDR3 sequence (DNA): TGTGCCAGCAGCGTAGGAGCGGGGGTCTACGAGCAGTACTTC.

V usage is TRBV4-2 and J usage is TRBJ1-5; D not resolved. The germline gives CDR1 LGHNA, CDR2 YNFKEQ. This CDR3 is built from 12 residues. Trimming took off 11 bases at V and 3 bases at J, with 11 bases between the two ends. The CDR3 DNA reads as TGTGCCTCCGGGGAGCCCAATCAGCCCCAGCATTTT. Its protein is CASGEPNQPQHF.

The V call is TRBV9, the J call TRBJ2-6; D not certain. CDR1 is SGDLS and CDR2 is YYNGEE in the germline V gene. Trimming took off 6 bases at V and 1 base at J, with 2 bases between the two ends. There are 12 residues in the CDR3. CDR3 sequence: CASKSGANVLTF. The DNA of the CDR3 is TGTGCCAGCAAGTCTGGGGCCAACGTCCTGACTTTC.

V usage is TRBV9 and J usage is TRBJ2-7; 7 bases fit TRBD1. The CDR3 runs to 14 residues. The V gene's germline CDR1 is SGDLS and CDR2 YYNGEE. Trimming took 4 bases from V and 5 from J; bases not matched to a gene: 9. CDR3 sequence (DNA): TGTGCCAGCAGCCCGGGACAGAGGCTAAACGAGCAGTACTTC. It translates to CASSPGQRLNEQYF.

The rearrangement uses TRBV5-4 and TRBJ2-3; D possibly uses TRBD1 or TRBD2 (6 bases each). Trimming removed 6 bases from V and 1 base from J, with 18 bases in between. CDR1 SGHNT and CDR2 YYREEE come from the germline V gene (reference sequence). This CDR3 comprises 16 residues. The CDR3 protein is CASTMGGRAGTDTQYF. The CDR3 DNA sequence: TGTGCCAGCACTATGGGGGGCCGGGCTGGCACAGATACGCAGTATTTT.

The chain carries TRBV5-1 and TRBJ2-1, with D possibly called TRBD1 or TRBD2 (6 bases each). Germline V gives CDR1 SGHRS, CDR2 YFSETQ. V was pared by 5 bases and J by 7 bases, with 10 bases between. This CDR3 is built from 12 residues. The CDR3 DNA reads TGCGCCAGCAGGGAGGGGGTGAATGAGCAGTTCTTC. Encoded protein: CASREGVNEQFF.

The rearrangement uses TRBV5-1 and TRBJ2-1; 8 positions match TRBD1. This CDR3 region has 15 residues. CDR1 and CDR2 from the germline V gene are SGHRS and YFSETQ. Trimming at V came to 0 bases and at J to 4 bases, leaving 3 bases not matched to a gene. The CDR3 region has the DNA TGCGCCAGCAGCTTGGCGGGACAGGCTTACAATGAGCAGTTCTTC. This encodes CASSLAGQAYNEQFF.

The chain recombines TRBV5-1 with TRBJ2-5, with D perhaps matching TRBD2 (6 bases). The germline V and J ends were trimmed by 1 base and 5 bases, with 12 bases remaining between them. Germline V lookup: CDR1 SGHRS, CDR2 YFSETQ. This CDR3 region has 14 residues. Here the CDR3 reads CASSLIGSGETQYF. The CDR3, as DNA: TGCGCCAGCAGCTTGATCGGGAGTGGGGAGACCCAGTACTTC.

The rearrangement links TRBV5-8 to TRBJ1-4; 9 bases match TRBD1. The CDR3 length is 18 residues. Germline CDR1 is SGHTS and CDR2 is YDEGEE. V trimming: 2 bases; J trimming: 8 bases; junction bases outside the gene matches: 16. The CDR3 DNA sequence: TGTGCCAGCAGCTTCGGGACAGGGAATATTTTCATTGGCGAAAAACTGTTTTTT. This codes for CASSFGTGNIFIGEKLFF.

V is TRBV27 and J is TRBJ1-2; D call uncertain. The V and J ends lost 5 bases and 0 bases respectively, with 16 bases between them. The CDR3 contains 16 residues. The V gene's germline CDR1 is MNHEY and CDR2 SMNVEV (reference sequence). The DNA of the CDR3 is TGTGCCAGCAGTCCCCAGAGGCCTATACCTAACTATGGCTACACCTTC. Protein: CASSPQRPIPNYGYTF.

V is TRBV15 and J is TRBJ2-6; D is perhaps TRBD2 (7 bases). V lost 5 bases and J 0 bases, leaving 20 bases between the germline ends. CDR1 is LNHNV, CDR2 YYDKDF, per germline (reference sequence). The CDR3 is 19 amino acids. The DNA of the CDR3 is TGTGCCACCAGCTCCCTAGCGGACAGTGGGATCTCTGGGGCCAACGTCCTGACTTTC. It is translated as CATSSLADSGISGANVLTF.

The J gene is TRBJ2-1, the V gene TRBV19; D is possibly TRBD1 or TRBD2 (5 bases each). The CDR3 is 15 amino acids. Germline assignment: CDR1 LNHDA and CDR2 SQIVND (reference sequence). V lost 0 bases to trimming and J lost 0 bases, with 6 bases between them. The CDR3 DNA sequence: TGTGCCAGTAGTATAGAGAGGGGCTCCTACAATGAGCAGTTCTTC. Protein: CASSIERGSYNEQFF.

The V call is TRBV6-1, the J call TRBJ1-5, with 7 bases aligning to TRBD1. CDR3 length: 18 residues. V was clipped by 0 bases and J by 1 base; unmatched bases: 9. Germline V gene data show CDR1 as MNHNS and CDR2 as SASEGT. The CDR3 here is CASSEAPHRQGSNQPQHF. CDR3 DNA: TGTGCCAGCAGTGAAGCGCCCCACCGACAGGGCAGCAATCAGCCCCAGCATTTT.

The CDR3 DNA reads as TGTGCCAGTAGCCGAGACAGGGGAGGCACTGAAGCTTTCTTT. This sequence encodes CASSRDRGGTEAFF. J is TRBJ1-1 and V is TRBV19, with 8 bases identical to TRBD1. The CDR3 length is 14 residues. The junction had 7 bases not matched to a gene; V was cut back by 6 bases and J by 4 bases. Germline loops: CDR1 LNHDA, CDR2 SQIVND (reference sequence).